This T cell receptor beta chain stems from a study of T cell responses to AZD1222 COVID-19 vaccine. Using immunoSEQ multiplex PCR, the repertoire was profiled, and TCRdb retains in-frame clones only, with some absent. The sample has about 97,000 clones, over 75% seen once. Germline CDR1 reads MGHRA; CDR2 reads YSYEKL. Trimming stripped 6 bases from V and 5 bases from J, with 14 bases between. The CDR3 has 15 residues. The sequencing here drew on peripheral blood, taken on day 0 of AZD1222 vaccination. V is TRBV4-1 and J is TRBJ1-6; no clear D. The clonotype comes from an adult in good health. CDR3 DNA: TGCGCCAGCAGAGACTGGAGGGTCGATAATTCACCCCTCCACTTT. The encoded protein is CASRDWRVDNSPLHF.